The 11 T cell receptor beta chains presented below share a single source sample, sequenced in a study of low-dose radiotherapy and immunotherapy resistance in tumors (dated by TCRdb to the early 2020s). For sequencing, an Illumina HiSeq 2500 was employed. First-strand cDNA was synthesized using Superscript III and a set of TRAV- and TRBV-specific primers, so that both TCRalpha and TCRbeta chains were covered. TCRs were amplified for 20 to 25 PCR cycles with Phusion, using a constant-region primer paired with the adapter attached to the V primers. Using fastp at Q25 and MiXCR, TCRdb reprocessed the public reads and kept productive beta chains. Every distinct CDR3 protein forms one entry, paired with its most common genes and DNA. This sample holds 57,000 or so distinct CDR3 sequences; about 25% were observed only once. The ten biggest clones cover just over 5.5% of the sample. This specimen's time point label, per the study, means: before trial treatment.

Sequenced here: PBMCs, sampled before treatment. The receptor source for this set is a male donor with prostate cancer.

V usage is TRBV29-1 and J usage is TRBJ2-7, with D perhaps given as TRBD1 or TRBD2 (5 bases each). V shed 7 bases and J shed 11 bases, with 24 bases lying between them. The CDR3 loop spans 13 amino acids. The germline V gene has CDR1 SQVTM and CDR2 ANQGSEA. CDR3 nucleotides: TGCAGCGCGGAGGAAGGGGCGAAGCAAGAGAAGTACTTC. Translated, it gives CSAEEGAKQEKYF.

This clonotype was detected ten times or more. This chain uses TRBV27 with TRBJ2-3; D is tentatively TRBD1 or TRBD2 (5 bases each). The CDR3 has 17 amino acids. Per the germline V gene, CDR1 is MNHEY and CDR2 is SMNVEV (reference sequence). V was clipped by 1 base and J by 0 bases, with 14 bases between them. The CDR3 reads CASSLWGNGLSTDTQYF. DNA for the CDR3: TGTGCCAGCAGTTTATGGGGGAATGGGCTGAGCACAGATACGCAGTATTTT.

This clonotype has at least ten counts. CDR3 region: CASSGDNDNEKLFF. The CDR3 DNA reads as TGCGCCAGCAGTGGGGACAACGATAATGAAAAACTGTTTTTT. The V gene is TRBV10-1, the J gene TRBJ1-4; perhaps TRBD1 as D (6 bases). This CDR3 has 14 residues. The V gene's germline CDR1 is WNHNN and CDR2 SYGVQD (reference sequence). Between the trimmed V and J ends, which lost 4 bases and 4 bases, there was a span of 10 bases.

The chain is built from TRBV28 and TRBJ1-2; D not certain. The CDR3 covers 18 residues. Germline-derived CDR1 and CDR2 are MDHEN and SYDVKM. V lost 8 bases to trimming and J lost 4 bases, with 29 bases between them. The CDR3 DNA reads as TGTGCCAGCGCACCGACACAGAGAACAAGAGGATCGATCTATGGCTACACCTTC. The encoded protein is CASAPTQRTRGSIYGYTF.

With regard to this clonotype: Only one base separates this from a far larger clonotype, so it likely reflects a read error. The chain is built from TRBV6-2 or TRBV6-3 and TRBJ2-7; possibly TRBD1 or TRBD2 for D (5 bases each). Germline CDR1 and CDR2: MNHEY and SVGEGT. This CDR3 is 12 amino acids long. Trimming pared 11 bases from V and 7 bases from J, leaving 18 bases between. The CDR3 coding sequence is TGTGCCCGGGGCGCGGGCGGTAATGAGCAGTACTTC. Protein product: CARGAGGNEQYF.

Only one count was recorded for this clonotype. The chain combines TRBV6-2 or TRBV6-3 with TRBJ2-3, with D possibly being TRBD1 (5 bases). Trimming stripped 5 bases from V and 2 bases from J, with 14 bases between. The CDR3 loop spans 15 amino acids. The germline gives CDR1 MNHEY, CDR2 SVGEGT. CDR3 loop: CASSPQGYNTDTQYF. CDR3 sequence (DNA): TGTGCCAGCAGTCCCCAGGGCTACAACACAGATACGCAGTATTTT.

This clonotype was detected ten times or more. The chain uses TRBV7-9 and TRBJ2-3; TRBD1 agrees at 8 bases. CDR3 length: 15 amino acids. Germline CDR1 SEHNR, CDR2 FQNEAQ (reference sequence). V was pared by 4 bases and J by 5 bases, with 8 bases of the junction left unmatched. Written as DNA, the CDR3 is TGTGCCAGCAGCTCCGAGCCAGGGGGCCGAGATACGCAGTATTTT. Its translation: CASSSEPGGRDTQYF.

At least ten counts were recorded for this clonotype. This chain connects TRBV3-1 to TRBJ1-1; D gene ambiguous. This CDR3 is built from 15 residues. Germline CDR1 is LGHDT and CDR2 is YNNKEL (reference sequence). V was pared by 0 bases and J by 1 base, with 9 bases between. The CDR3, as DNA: TGTGCCAGCAGCCAAGACCTCAGGTCGAACACTGAAGCTTTCTTT. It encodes CASSQDLRSNTEAFF.

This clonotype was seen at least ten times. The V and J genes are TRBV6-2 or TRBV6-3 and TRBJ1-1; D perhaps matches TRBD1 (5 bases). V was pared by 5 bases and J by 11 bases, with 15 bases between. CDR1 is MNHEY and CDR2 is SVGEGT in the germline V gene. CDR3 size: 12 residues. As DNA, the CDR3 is TGTGCCAGCAGTCTAAGGACCGGGACGGCTTTCTTT. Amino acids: CASSLRTGTAFF.

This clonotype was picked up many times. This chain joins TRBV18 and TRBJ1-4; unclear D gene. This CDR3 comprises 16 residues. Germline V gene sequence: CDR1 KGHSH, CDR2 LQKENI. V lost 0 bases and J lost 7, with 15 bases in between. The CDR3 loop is CASSPPSAGLREKLFF. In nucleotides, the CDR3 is TGTGCCAGCTCACCACCGTCGGCAGGCCTACGTGAAAAACTGTTTTTT.

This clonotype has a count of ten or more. CDR3 sequence (DNA): TGCGCCAGCAGCTTTTTGGCCGGGACTAGCGGGAATGAGCAGTTCTTC. Its translation is CASSFLAGTSGNEQFF. The chain joins TRBV5-1 to TRBJ2-1; TRBD2 matches 12 bases. Trimming at V came to 2 bases and at J to 7 bases, leaving 7 bases not matched to a gene. The CDR3 has 16 amino acids. Germline CDR1 reads SGHRS; CDR2 reads YFSETQ.